This T cell receptor beta chain emerged from a study of blood T cell repertoires in COVID-19. The method was immunoSEQ multiplex PCR; TCRdb's version includes in-frame clones alone and lacks a portion of them. The sample gives 30,000 to 40,000 clones, about 90% of which show up once; about 5% is in the top ten. Sequencing used peripheral blood. The source is a woman between 65 and 79 years old with active COVID-19.

The CDR3 nucleotides are TGTGCCAGTAGTAAGCGGGACGCAAGCTATAACTATGGCTACACCTTC. It is translated as CASSKRDASYNYGYTF. The chain is built from TRBV19 and TRBJ1-2; D possibly corresponds to TRBD1 (5 bases). The CDR3 totals 16 residues. Trimming left V 4 bases short and J 1 base short, with 16 bases between. Germline V lookup: CDR1 LNHDA, CDR2 SQIVND (reference sequence).